Following are 29 T cell receptor beta chains from one sample sequenced in a study of T cells in women clearing cervical HPV infection. Only in-frame clones appear in the TCRdb table, and some are missing; sequencing was by immunoSEQ multiplex PCR. Its table lists about 12,000 clones. The sample was blood buffy coat. The receptor source for this set is a woman between 18 and 70 years old with a cervical HPV16 infection that either progressed to CIN3+ or cleared (not recorded which).

Notes on this clone: The CDR3 end is not reached by the read, which stops 3 residues before it; the germline J gene fills it in. The V and J genes are TRBV19 and TRBJ1-5; 7 nucleotides line up with TRBD1. Germline trimming cut 3 bases from V and 3 bases from J; bases unmatched to any gene: 5. CDR1 and CDR2 from the germline V gene are LNHDA and SQIVND (reference sequence). CDR3 length: 15 amino acids. The sequenced CDR3 bases are TGTGCCAGTAGTATCCGACAGGGAACCAATCAGCCC. Translated: CASSIRQGTNQP. In full, the CDR3 reads CASSIRQGTNQPQHF.

Concerning this clone: One end of the junction does not line up with germline, which may come from a read error. The read terminates 3 residues ahead of where the CDR3 ends, so the germline J gene completes it. The chain joins TRBV4-2 to TRBJ1-2, with D unresolved. This CDR3 spans 16 amino acids. Germline-derived CDR1 and CDR2 are LGHNA and YNFKEQ. The sequenced CDR3 bases are TGCGCCAGCAGCCAATGGGTGGAGACATTTGACTATGGC. Translation gives CASSQWVETFDYG. The CDR3 in its entirety is CASSQWVETFDYGYTF.

The CDR3 sequence is CSVRAGEDTDTQYF. The part of the CDR3 DNA that was read is TGCAGCGTTCGAGCGGGCGAAGACACAGATACG. This chain uses TRBV29-1 with TRBJ2-3, with a tentative D call TRBD2 (6 bases). The read is 3 residues too short to cover the CDR3 end, so that end is filled in from the germline J gene. This CDR3 comprises 14 residues. V gave up 5 bases and J gave up 2 bases, with 14 bases separating them. Germline values: CDR1 SQVTM, CDR2 ANQGSEA.

This clone shows up as medium-sized by frequency. Sequencing ends 3 residues short of the CDR3 end; the germline J gene provides the rest. V is TRBV23-1 and J is TRBJ2-5, with 9 bases that match TRBD1. TRBV23-1 is annotated as an ORF whose role is uncertain. Unmatched junction bases numbered 4, after V lost 5 bases and J lost 3 bases. This CDR3 comprises 14 residues. CDR3 sequence reads: CASSKQGAEETQYF. CDR3 bases read: TGCGCCAGCAGTAAACAGGGGGCTGAAGAGACC.

For this clone: The CDR3 end falls 3 residues outside the read, so it is completed with the germline J gene. V and J are TRBV6-2 or TRBV6-3 and TRBJ2-7, with D possibly TRBD1 on 6 matching bases. Germline loops: CDR1 MNHEY, CDR2 SVGEGT. Trimming cost V 10 bases and J 4 bases, with 17 bases left between them. The CDR3 spans 13 residues. Here the CDR3 reads CAIRRDMSYEQYF. The CDR3 bases that were read are TGTGCCATCAGAAGGGACATGTCTTACGAG.

The CDR3 bases that were read are TGTGCCAGCTCCCCTGGCGAGCGGGGGGCCCCTGGACGCAATGAG. Its protein product is CASSPGERGAPGRNE. In full, the CDR3 reads CASSPGERGAPGRNEQFF. The chain combines TRBV18 with TRBJ2-1; 9 bases are a match to TRBD2. The CDR3 is cut off 3 residues early in the read; its end comes from the germline J gene. V gave up 6 bases and J gave up 6 bases; unmatched junction bases: 18. Germline loops: CDR1 KGHSH, CDR2 LQKENI. The CDR3 covers 18 residues.

Comments on this clone: The CDR3 end is not reached by the read, which stops 3 residues before it; the germline J gene fills it in. The chain combines TRBV5-1 with TRBJ2-5, with a possible D match to TRBD2 (6 bases). Germline V gives CDR1 SGHRS, CDR2 YFSETQ. The CDR3 has 14 amino acids. V was clipped by 4 bases and J by 0 bases, with 10 bases between them. Incomplete CDR3 DNA: TGCGCCAGCAGCCCGGGGGACTACCAAGAGACC. Residues: CASSPGDYQET. The full CDR3 protein is CASSPGDYQETQYF.

A note on this clone: The read ends 3 residues early relative to the CDR3; the germline J gene fills the gap. This sequence joins TRBV19 and TRBJ2-4, with TRBD1 matching over 7 bases. Germline CDR1 is LNHDA and CDR2 is SQIVND (reference sequence). The CDR3 is made up of 15 amino acids. The part of the CDR3 DNA that was read is TGTGCCAGTAGTAAGGCGACAGGGACCGGCTATGGT. This encodes CASSKATGTGYG. The full CDR3 is CASSKATGTGYGQYF. Drawing the rest from reference TRBV19 and TRBJ2-4, the complete variable domain is DGGITQSPKYLFRKEGQNVTLSCEQNLNHDAMYWYRQDPGQGLRLIYYSQIVNDFQKGDIAEGYSVSREKKESFPLTVTSAQKNPTAFYLCASSKATGTGYGQYFGAGTRLSVL.

About this clone: From the germline J gene comes the end of the CDR3, since the read stops 3 residues before it. The gene calls are TRBV6-2 or TRBV6-3 and TRBJ1-2, with TRBD1 matching 9 bases. This CDR3 has 16 residues. V dropped 7 bases and J dropped 3; count of bases not matched to a gene: 12. Germline V gene data show CDR1 as MNHEY and CDR2 as SVGEGT. The sequenced part of the CDR3 DNA is TGTGCCAGCACCACCTTAGGGACAGGGTTAGACTATGGC. Its translation is CASTTLGTGLDYG. The whole CDR3 is CASTTLGTGLDYGYTF.

As to this clone: One junction end disagrees with the germline gene, perhaps due to a read error. The same CDR3 arises from other DNA sequences in this sample as well. The DNA read from the CDR3 is TGTGCCAGCAGTGAAGGGGGCAGGGAAGCTGGAAACACA. This sequence encodes CASSEGGREAGNT. The whole CDR3 sequence reads CASSEGGREAGNTIYF. V is TRBV6-1 and J is TRBJ1-3, with D possibly being TRBD1 (5 bases). The CDR3 end lies 3 residues beyond the end of the read and is filled in from the germline J gene. Germline V gene sequence: CDR1 MNHNS, CDR2 SASEGT. The CDR3 is made up of 16 amino acids.

To note about this clone: The read is 3 residues too short to cover the CDR3 end, so that end is filled in from the germline J gene. The chain employs TRBV5-1 and TRBJ1-2; TRBD1 agrees at 7 bases. Germline CDR1 reads SGHRS; CDR2 reads YFSETQ. The CDR3 contains 12 residues. CDR3 DNA (partial): TGCGCCAGCAGGACAGGGCTTGGGAGC. As protein: CASRTGLGS. The entire CDR3 sequence reads CASRTGLGSYTF.

Comment on this clone: With the read ending 3 residues before the CDR3 end, the germline J gene is used to fill in that end. This chain links TRBV30 with TRBJ2-3; no clear D gene. CDR3 size: 16 residues. Per germline, CDR1 GTSNPN and CDR2 SVGIG (reference sequence). CDR3 residues: CAWSVKQLSSNQPQYF. The CDR3 bases that were read are TGTGCCTGGAGTGTAAAGCAGCTGAGTAGCAATCAGCCG.

As concerns this clone: The sequence runs out 3 residues before the end of the CDR3; the remainder is reconstructed from the germline J gene. This sequence joins TRBV10-1 and TRBJ1-2, with D uncertain. This CDR3 contains 14 residues. Germline lookup yields CDR1 WNHNN and CDR2 SYGVQD (reference sequence). Partial CDR3 DNA: TGCGCCAGCAAGGAGAGTAGCGACATGGGGGGC. Its protein product is CASKESSDMGG. The whole CDR3 region reads CASKESSDMGGYTF.

A remark on this clone: The CDR3 end falls 3 residues outside the read, so it is completed with the germline J gene. The V gene is TRBV2, the J gene TRBJ2-5; 12 bases are shared with TRBD2. The ends lost 6 bases at V and 3 bases at J; junction bases unmatched: 14. The germline CDR1 and CDR2 sequences are SNHLY and FYNNEI. This CDR3 has 18 amino acids. CDR3 amino acids: CASRVTSGGNLVEETQYF. CDR3 DNA, as far as it was read: TGTGCCAGCAGGGTCACTAGCGGGGGGAATTTAGTGGAAGAGACC.

About this clone itself: The junction departs from germline at one end; a sequencing error may be responsible. The DNA ends 3 residues before the CDR3 does, and the rest of the CDR3 is filled in from the germline J gene. This chain joins TRBV2 and TRBJ1-5; 7 bases map to TRBD1. Looked up from germline, CDR1 is SNHLY and CDR2 is FYNNEI. The CDR3 is 16 residues long. The CDR3 sequence: CASNRQGGRSDQPQHF. The sequenced part of the CDR3 DNA is TGTGCCAGCAATAGACAGGGAGGACGTAGCGATCAGCCC.

With respect to this clone: The CDR3 end lies 3 residues beyond the end of the read and is filled in from the germline J gene. The chain is built from TRBV4-2 and TRBJ1-4, with 10 bases fitting TRBD1. Losses at the gene ends were 4 bases for V and 2 bases for J; bases not matched to a gene: 10. Per germline, CDR1 LGHNA and CDR2 YNFKEQ. The length of the CDR3 is 18 residues. CDR3 in amino acids: CASSRSTGGGDTNEKLFF. The CDR3 DNA, read in part, is TGTGCCAGCAGCCGATCGACAGGGGGCGGAGATACTAATGAAAAA.

Points on this clone: The observed sequence ends 3 residues before the CDR3 terminus, with the missing tail filled in from the germline J gene. The chain uses TRBV3-1 (or the pseudogene TRBV3-2) and TRBJ2-7; D call uncertain. Germline CDR1 reads LGHDT; CDR2 reads YNNKEL (reference sequence). V lost 0 bases, J lost 2 bases, and 2 bases lay in between. This CDR3 region has 12 residues. The covered CDR3 bases are TGTGCCAGCAGCCAAGATACCTACGAG. Protein product: CASSQDTYE. The complete CDR3 protein is CASSQDTYEQYF.

With respect to this clone: The read halts 3 residues ahead of the CDR3 end, with the missing end drawn from the germline J gene. The rearrangement joins TRBV5-5 to TRBJ1-5; 8 bases are a match to TRBD1. After removal of 3 bases from V and 7 bases from J, the junction contained 9 bases not matched to a gene. The germline CDR1 and CDR2 sequences are SGHKS and YYEKEE (reference sequence). CDR3 length: 15 residues. The sequenced part of the CDR3 DNA is TGTGCCAGCAGCTCCGGGACAGGAGCTTCCCAGCCC. This encodes CASSSGTGASQP. The CDR3 as a whole reads CASSSGTGASQPQHF.

Remarks on this clone: The read is 3 residues too short to cover the CDR3 end, so that end is filled in from the germline J gene. V usage is TRBV7-7 and J usage is TRBJ2-5; TRBD2 aligns across 9 bases. V gave up 1 base and J gave up 3 bases; unmatched junction bases: 6. This CDR3 spans 16 amino acids. The germline V gene has CDR1 SSHAT and CDR2 FNYEAQ (reference sequence). The CDR3 bases that were read are TGTGCCAGCAGCTTAGGAAATAGCGGGGGTAAAGAGACC. This encodes CASSLGNSGGKET. The entire CDR3 reads CASSLGNSGGKETQYF.

The CDR3 bases that were read are TGTGCCATCGGGACAGGGGGGACTGGAAACACC. It encodes CAIGTGGTGNT. The full CDR3 protein reads CAIGTGGTGNTIYF. The chain combines TRBV10-3 with TRBJ1-3; TRBD1 agrees at 11 bases. The read falls 3 residues short of the CDR3 end, and the missing part is taken from the germline J gene. This CDR3 comprises 14 residues. Germline V lookup: CDR1 ENHRY, CDR2 SYGVKD. Losses at the gene ends were 8 bases for V and 2 bases for J; bases not matched to a gene: 2.

The CDR3 reads CASSATAGGSNYGYTF. The part of the CDR3 DNA that was read is TGTGCCAGCAGCGCTACTGCAGGGGGCAGTAACTATGGC. The chain uses TRBV9 and TRBJ1-2; the match to TRBD1 covers 8 bases. The read terminates 3 residues before the CDR3 end, so the remaining end is supplied by the germline J gene. The CDR3 extends over 16 amino acids. CDR1 is SGDLS, CDR2 YYNGEE, per germline. The V segment lost 3 bases and the J segment 1 base; nucleotides outside the gene matches: 8.

Note on this clone: The CDR3 end is not reached by the read, which stops 3 residues before it; the germline J gene fills it in. The chain carries TRBV5-1 and TRBJ1-1; D may be TRBD1 (5 bases). Germline V gives CDR1 SGHRS, CDR2 YFSETQ. V lost 2 bases to trimming and J lost 0 bases, with 11 bases between them. CDR3 length: 15 amino acids. CDR3 DNA (partial): TGCGCCAGCAGCTTAGGACAAGTCATGAACACTGAA. Protein product: CASSLGQVMNTE. The whole CDR3 sequence reads CASSLGQVMNTEAFF.

A note on this clone: The read ends 3 residues early relative to the CDR3; the germline J gene fills the gap. The chain recombines TRBV30 with TRBJ1-1, with D tentatively TRBD1 (5 bases). Germline CDR1 and CDR2: GTSNPN and SVGIG (reference sequence). The CDR3 length is 11 residues. The CDR3 DNA, read in part, is TGTGCCTGGAGAAACGGGGGGGAA. Its protein is CAWRNGGE. The whole CDR3 is CAWRNGGEAFF.

On this clone itself: An end of the junction differs from the germline gene, which may be a read error. Read coverage stops 3 residues before the CDR3 terminus; the germline J gene supplies the remainder. This chain uses TRBV7-9 with TRBJ2-3, with D possibly being TRBD2 (6 bases). The CDR3 length is 15 residues. CDR1 is SEHNR, CDR2 FQNEAQ, per germline (reference sequence). CDR3 DNA, as far as it was read: TGTTCCAGCAGAAGAACCCCGGGGGGCACAGATACG. Its translation is CSSRRTPGGTDT. The full CDR3 protein is CSSRRTPGGTDTQYF.

Details on this clone: The DNA ends 3 residues before the CDR3 does, and the rest of the CDR3 is filled in from the germline J gene. V usage is TRBV6-2 or TRBV6-3 and J usage is TRBJ1-5, with D possibly TRBD1 on 6 matching bases. Trimming removed 7 bases from V and 0 bases from J, with 13 bases in between. Per germline, CDR1 MNHEY and CDR2 SVGEGT. This CDR3 region has 15 residues. The CDR3 here is CASTDPGDSNQPQHF. The sequenced CDR3 bases are TGTGCCAGCACCGACCCAGGGGATAGCAATCAGCCC.

About this clone: The read comes to an end 3 residues before the CDR3 does, leaving the germline J gene to fill in the end. The chain recombines TRBV2 with TRBJ1-6, with 9 bases aligning to TRBD1. The CDR3 totals 15 residues. Germline-derived CDR1 and CDR2 are SNHLY and FYNNEI. J gave up 5 bases and V 5 bases, and 4 bases lay outside the gene matches. CDR3 residues: CASSIRTGDNSPLHF. CDR3 bases read: TGTGCCAGCAGTATCCGGACAGGGGATAATTCACCC.

On this clone: The CDR3 is cut off 3 residues early in the read; its end comes from the germline J gene. This chain uses TRBV12-3 or TRBV12-4 with TRBJ2-5, with TRBD2 matching over 7 bases. The length of the CDR3 is 14 residues. V trimming: 0 bases; J trimming: 7 bases; junction bases outside the gene matches: 5. The CDR3 bases that were read are TGTGCCAGCAGTTTAGCGCGCGGGGAGGGGACC. Its protein product is CASSLARGEGT. The entire CDR3 is CASSLARGEGTQYF.

This clone ranks as medium-sized (0.01 to 0.1%) in terms of frequency. The read terminates 3 residues before the CDR3 end, so the remaining end is supplied by the germline J gene. The chain carries TRBV19 and TRBJ1-2, with D possibly matching TRBD1 (6 bases). Germline CDR1 and CDR2: LNHDA and SQIVND (reference sequence). The V end was cut by 0 bases, the J end by 6 bases, with 11 bases between. This CDR3 region has 14 residues. The covered CDR3 bases are TGTGCCAGTAGTATAGATAGCGGGGGCAATGGC. Protein product: CASSIDSGGNG. The whole CDR3 protein is CASSIDSGGNGYTF.

CDR3 region: CASSLRDTEAFF. CDR3 bases read: TGTGCCAGCAGCTTAAGGGACACTGAA. The genes are TRBV7-9 and TRBJ1-1; no definite D call. The CDR3 end is not reached by the read, which stops 3 residues before it; the germline J gene fills it in. There are 12 residues in the CDR3. V lost 2 bases and J lost 3, with 4 bases in between. Per the germline V gene, CDR1 is SEHNR and CDR2 is FQNEAQ (reference sequence).